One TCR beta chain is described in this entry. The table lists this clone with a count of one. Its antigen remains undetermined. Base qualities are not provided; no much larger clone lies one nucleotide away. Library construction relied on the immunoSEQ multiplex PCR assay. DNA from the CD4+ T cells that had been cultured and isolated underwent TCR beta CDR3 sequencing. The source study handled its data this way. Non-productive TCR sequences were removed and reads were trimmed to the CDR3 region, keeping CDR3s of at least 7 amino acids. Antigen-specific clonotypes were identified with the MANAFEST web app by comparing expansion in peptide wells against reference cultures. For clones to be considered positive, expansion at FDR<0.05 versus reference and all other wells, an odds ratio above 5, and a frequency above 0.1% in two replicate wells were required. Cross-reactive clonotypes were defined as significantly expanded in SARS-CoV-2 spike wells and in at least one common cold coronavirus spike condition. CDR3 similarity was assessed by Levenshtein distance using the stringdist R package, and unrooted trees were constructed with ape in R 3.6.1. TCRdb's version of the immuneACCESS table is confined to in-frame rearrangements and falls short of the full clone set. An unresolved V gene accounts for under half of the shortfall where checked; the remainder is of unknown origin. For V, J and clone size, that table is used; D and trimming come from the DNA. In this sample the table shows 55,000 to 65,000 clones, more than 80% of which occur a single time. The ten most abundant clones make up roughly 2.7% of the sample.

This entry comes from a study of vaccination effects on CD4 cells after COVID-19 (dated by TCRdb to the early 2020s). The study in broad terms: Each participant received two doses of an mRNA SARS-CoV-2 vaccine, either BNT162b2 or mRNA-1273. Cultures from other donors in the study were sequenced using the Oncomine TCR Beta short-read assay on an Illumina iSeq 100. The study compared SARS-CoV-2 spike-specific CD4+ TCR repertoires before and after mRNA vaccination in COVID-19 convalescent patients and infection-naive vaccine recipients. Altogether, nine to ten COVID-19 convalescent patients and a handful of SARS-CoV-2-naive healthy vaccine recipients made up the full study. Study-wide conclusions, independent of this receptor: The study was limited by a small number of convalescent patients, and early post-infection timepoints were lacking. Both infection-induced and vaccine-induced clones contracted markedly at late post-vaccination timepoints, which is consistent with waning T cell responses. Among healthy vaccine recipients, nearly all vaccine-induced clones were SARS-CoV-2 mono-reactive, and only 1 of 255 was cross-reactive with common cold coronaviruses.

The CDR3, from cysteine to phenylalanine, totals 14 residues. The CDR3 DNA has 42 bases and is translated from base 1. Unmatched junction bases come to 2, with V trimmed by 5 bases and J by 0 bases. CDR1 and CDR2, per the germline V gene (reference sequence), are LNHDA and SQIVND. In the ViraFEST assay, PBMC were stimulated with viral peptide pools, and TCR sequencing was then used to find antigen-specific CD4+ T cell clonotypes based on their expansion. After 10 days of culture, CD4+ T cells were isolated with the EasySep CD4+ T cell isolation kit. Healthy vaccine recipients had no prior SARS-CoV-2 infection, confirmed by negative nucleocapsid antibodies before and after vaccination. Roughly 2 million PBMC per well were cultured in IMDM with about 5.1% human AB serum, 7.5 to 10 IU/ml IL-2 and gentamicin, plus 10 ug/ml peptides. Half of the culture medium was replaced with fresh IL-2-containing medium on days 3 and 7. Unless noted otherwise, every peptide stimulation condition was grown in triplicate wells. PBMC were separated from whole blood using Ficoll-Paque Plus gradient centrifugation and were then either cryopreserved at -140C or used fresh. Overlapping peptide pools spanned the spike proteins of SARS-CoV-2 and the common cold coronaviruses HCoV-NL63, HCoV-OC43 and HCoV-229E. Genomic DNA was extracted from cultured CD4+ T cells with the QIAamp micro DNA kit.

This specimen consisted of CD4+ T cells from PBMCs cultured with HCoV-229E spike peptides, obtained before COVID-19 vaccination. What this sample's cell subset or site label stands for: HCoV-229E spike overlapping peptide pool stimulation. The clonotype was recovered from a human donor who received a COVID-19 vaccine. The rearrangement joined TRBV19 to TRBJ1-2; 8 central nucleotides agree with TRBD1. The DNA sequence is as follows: TGTGCCAGTAGTCCGACAGGGGCTAACTATGGCTACACCTTC. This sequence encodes CASSPTGANYGYTF.